This TCR beta chain came from a study of T cell changes during pregnancy in multiple sclerosis. The protocol was immunoSEQ multiplex PCR, while the TCRdb copy is restricted to in-frame clones and leaves out a portion. The table has roughly 75,000 clones, 70% to 90% seen once. This CDR3 has 16 residues. The germline gives CDR1 SGHRS, CDR2 YFSETQ. The ends lost 3 bases at V and 2 bases at J; junction bases unmatched: 4. The sample was peripheral blood, taken before pregnancy. V usage is TRBV5-1 and J usage is TRBJ2-1; 11 nucleotides line up with TRBD2. This receptor was taken from a female donor with multiple sclerosis, enrolled in a pregnancy study. The CDR3 DNA follows: TGCGCCAGCAGCTCAAATAGCGGGGGGGCCTACAATGAGCAGTTCTTC. Translation: CASSSNSGGAYNEQFF.